One sample yielded the 27 T cell receptor beta chains listed below, sequenced in a study of blood T cells in healthy people across ages. A second PCR of roughly 7 to 11 cycles used a sample-barcoded 5' primer and a J-beta primer mix. TCRdb ran MiXCR on the 5' RACE reads and lists one entry per CDR3 protein. The sample holds about 2 million distinct CDR3 sequences, 49% seen once. The specimen was blood. Source of these receptors: a middle-aged woman in good health.

This clonotype was observed a single time. CDR3: CASSPPGQGGDGYTF. The CDR3 DNA is TGCGCCAGCAGCCCACCGGGACAGGGGGGAGATGGCTACACCTTC. The chain combines TRBV5-1 with TRBJ1-2, with TRBD1 identical over 11 bases. This CDR3 comprises 15 residues. From germline, CDR1 is SGHRS and CDR2 YFSETQ. The junction had 8 bases not matched to a gene; V was cut back by 4 bases and J by 6 bases.

This clonotype was found many times. This chain joins TRBV7-2 and TRBJ1-2; TRBD1 matches 8 bases. The CDR3 consists of 12 residues. The ends lost 6 bases at V and 8 bases at J; junction bases unmatched: 5. Per germline, CDR1 SGHTA and CDR2 FQGNSA. CDR3 region: CASSSDRGGYTF. The DNA of the CDR3 is TGTGCCAGCAGTTCTGACAGGGGCGGCTACACCTTC.

CDR3 DNA: TGCAGCGTCGGGACAGGGGGACGGAACACTGAAGCTTTCTTT. As protein: CSVGTGGRNTEAFF. This chain connects TRBV29-1 to TRBJ1-1; 11 bases agree with TRBD1. The germline V gene has CDR1 SQVTM and CDR2 ANQGSEA. Losses at the gene ends were 6 bases for V and 1 base for J; bases not matched to a gene: 4. The length of the CDR3 is 14 residues.

This clonotype has only one observation. V usage is TRBV5-1 and J usage is TRBJ2-7; no firm D call. The J call may be in error: the DNA end matches TRBJ2-5 better. The CDR3 length is 14 residues. Germline V gives CDR1 SGHRS, CDR2 YFSETQ. This chain's CDR3 is CASSLKSNTETQYF. The CDR3 bases are TGCGCCAGCAGCTTGAAGTCGAACACAGAGACCCAGTACTTC.

This clonotype has only a few counts. The rearrangement uses TRBV15 and TRBJ2-3; D unclear. The CDR3 is 15 residues long. Germline V gives CDR1 LNHNV, CDR2 YYDKDF (reference sequence). Trimming took 7 bases from V and 1 from J, leaving 15 bases between them. CDR3 sequence (DNA): TGTGCCACCAATGCGCCCCCGGCCGGCACAGATACGCAGTATTTT. This translates into CATNAPPAGTDTQYF.

The table lists this clonotype with a few counts. The V gene is TRBV7-4, the J gene TRBJ2-4, with D possibly being TRBD2 (6 bases). This CDR3 has 14 amino acids. V was pared by 11 bases and J by 14 bases, with 28 bases between. Germline-derived CDR1 and CDR2 are SGHVT and SQSDAQ. CDR3 loop: CARLRSGLSWVEYF. CDR3 nucleotides: TGTGCCCGTTTACGGTCGGGACTCTCGTGGGTCGAGTACTTC.

V gene TRBV6-5 combines with J gene TRBJ2-7, with 8 bases lining up with TRBD1. V was clipped by 10 bases and J by 2 bases; unmatched bases: 7. The CDR3 consists of 13 residues. Germline-derived CDR1 and CDR2 are MNHEY and SVGAGI. CDR3 region: CATRTGMAYEQYF. DNA for the CDR3: TGTGCCACCAGGACAGGGATGGCCTACGAGCAGTACTTC.

This clonotype has just a few counts. The chain couples TRBV3-1 to TRBJ2-3, with unresolved D. This CDR3 has 12 amino acids. Germline values: CDR1 LGHDT, CDR2 YNNKEL (reference sequence). V lost 2 bases to trimming and J lost 5 bases, with 5 bases between them. The CDR3 region is CASSQLRDTQYF. The CDR3 coding sequence is TGTGCCAGCAGCCAATTGCGAGATACGCAGTATTTT.

The V and J genes are TRBV27 and TRBJ2-3; no clear D. Trimming stripped 5 bases from V and 1 base from J, with 13 bases between. The CDR3 consists of 15 residues. The germline CDR1 and CDR2 sequences are MNHEY and SMNVEV (reference sequence). The CDR3 DNA reads as TGTGCCAGCAGTAGGCATAATGGGGGCACAGATACGCAGTATTTT. Protein product: CASSRHNGGTDTQYF.

The V gene is TRBV6-1, the J gene TRBJ2-5; 10 nucleotides line up with TRBD1. V lost 4 bases, J lost 6 bases, and 8 bases stayed unmatched. There are 15 residues in the CDR3. Germline values: CDR1 MNHNS, CDR2 SASEGT. CDR3 in DNA: TGTGCCAGCAGTGGGCGACAGGGGGCAGAGAAGACCCAGTACTTC. Translation gives CASSGRQGAEKTQYF.

This rearrangement joins TRBV12-3 or TRBV12-4 to TRBJ1-5; the D is unclear. V dropped 3 bases and J dropped 0 bases, with 9 bases sitting between them. The length of the CDR3 is 15 residues. CDR3 nucleotides: TGTGCCAGCAGTTTTGTCTCCGATAGCAATCAGCCCCAGCATTTT. It is translated as CASSFVSDSNQPQHF.

This clonotype appeared a few times. This rearrangement joins TRBV12-3 or TRBV12-4 to TRBJ2-7; unclear D gene. There are 15 residues in the CDR3. V lost 2 bases, J lost 4 bases, and 15 bases lay in between. CDR3 protein: CASSLMDPERYEQYF. In nucleotides, the CDR3 is TGTGCCAGCAGTTTAATGGATCCAGAGAGGTACGAGCAGTACTTC.

The CDR3 DNA reads TGTGCCAGCAGCTCCGGGCTCTTATTCGGGGAGCAGTACTTC. Translation: CASSSGLLFGEQYF. V and J are TRBV11-1 and TRBJ2-7, with D unresolved. The CDR3 sequence is 14 residues long. CDR1 is SGHAT, CDR2 FQDESV, per germline (reference sequence). With 4 bases removed from V and 7 bases from J, the gap between germline ends came to 17 bases.

The chain couples TRBV9 to TRBJ2-1; D remains ambiguous. This CDR3 has 11 residues. Germline loops: CDR1 SGDLS, CDR2 YYNGEE. The V end was cut by 3 bases, the J end by 8 bases, with 6 bases between. The CDR3 region has the DNA TGTGCCAGCAGCGCAAAGGATGAGCAGTTCTTC. Translating gives CASSAKDEQFF.

This chain uses TRBV4-2 with TRBJ2-3, with D possibly TRBD1 on 5 matching bases. The CDR3 is 15 residues long. Germline CDR1 is LGHNA and CDR2 is YNFKEQ. Trimming removed 4 bases from V and 1 base from J, with 12 bases in between. Written as DNA, the CDR3 is TGTGCCAGCAGCCCGACAGTAACTGGCACAGATACGCAGTATTTT. It specifies CASSPTVTGTDTQYF.

Note on this clonotype: The germline gene is not matched at one end of the junction; a read error may be the cause. V gene TRBV7-2 combines with J gene TRBJ2-7; TRBD2 aligns across 9 bases. The CDR3 covers 16 residues. The germline V gene has CDR1 SGHTA and CDR2 FQGNSA. Here the CDR3 reads CVSSLEVPSGDYEQYF. CDR3 nucleotide sequence: TGTGTCAGCAGCTTAGAGGTCCCTAGCGGGGATTACGAGCAGTACTTC.

The V gene is TRBV6-2 or TRBV6-3, the J gene TRBJ2-5; 10 bases line up with TRBD2. CDR1 MNHEY and CDR2 SVGEGT come from the germline V gene. The CDR3 loop spans 16 amino acids. Trimming took 5 bases from V and 1 from J; bases not matched to a gene: 7. The CDR3 DNA reads TGTGCCAGCAGTCGACGACTAGCGGGTTTCCAAGAGACCCAGTACTTC. Protein: CASSRRLAGFQETQYF.

The chain combines TRBV7-2 with TRBJ2-3, with TRBD1 matching over 8 bases. The J segment lost 2 bases and the V segment lost 5 bases, leaving 15 bases of the junction unmatched. CDR3 size: 18 residues. CDR1 is SGHTA, CDR2 FQGNSA, per germline. CDR3 coding DNA: TGTGCCAGCAGCATCCATCCCCGGACAGGGACTCTCACAGATACGCAGTATTTT. Translation: CASSIHPRTGTLTDTQYF. Using reference TRBV7-2 and TRBJ2-3 for the parts outside the CDR3, the full variable domain is GAGVSQSPSNKVTEKGKDVELRCDPISGHTALYWYRQSLGQGLEFLIYFQGNSAPDKSGLPSDRFSAERTGGSVSTLTIQRTQQEDSAVYLCASSIHPRTGTLTDTQYFGPGTRLTVL.

This clonotype appeared a single time. This chain joins TRBV6-5 and TRBJ2-7; D might be TRBD2 (6 bases). Germline V gene data show CDR1 as MNHEY and CDR2 as SVGAGI. Trimming removed 0 bases at V and 7 bases at J, with 19 bases between. This CDR3 comprises 16 residues. In nucleotides, the CDR3 is TGTGCCAGCAGTTACTCCAGCGGACTCCCCGGGGGTGAGCAGTACTTC. Translated: CASSYSSGLPGGEQYF.

This clonotype turned up a few times. This chain joins TRBV29-1 and TRBJ1-2; D not certain. The CDR3 has 13 amino acids. Germline V lookup: CDR1 SQVTM, CDR2 ANQGSEA. Trimming cost V 0 bases and J 4 bases, with 9 bases left between them. CDR3 amino acids: CSVEDPGSYGYTF. As DNA, the CDR3 is TGCAGCGTTGAAGATCCGGGAAGCTATGGCTACACCTTC. Variable domain in full (rest from reference TRBV29-1 and TRBJ1-2): SAVISQKPSRDICQRGTSLTIQCQVDSQVTMMFWYRQQPGQSLTLIATANQGSEATYESGFVIDKFPISRPNLTFSTLTVSNMSPEDSSIYLCSVEDPGSYGYTFGSGTRLTVV.

This chain joins TRBV6-2 or TRBV6-3 and TRBJ2-5; the D gene is possibly TRBD1 (5 bases). This CDR3 spans 13 amino acids. The ends were cut back, 8 bases at V and 1 base at J, with 11 bases in the middle. Germline V gene data show CDR1 as MNHEY and CDR2 as SVGEGT. CDR3 protein: CASRRVPQETQYF. CDR3 DNA: TGTGCCAGCCGCAGGGTCCCCCAAGAGACCCAGTACTTC.

The chain links TRBV14 to TRBJ2-7, with D perhaps TRBD2 (6 bases). This CDR3 has 15 residues. The germline V gene encodes CDR1 SGHDN and CDR2 FVKESK. V dropped 1 base and J dropped 3 bases, with 13 bases sitting between them. The CDR3 coding sequence is TGTGCCAGCAGCCAAGGACTAGGAGAATTCTACGAGCAGTACTTC. Its translation is CASSQGLGEFYEQYF.

The rearrangement uses TRBV5-1 and TRBJ2-1, with 8 bases aligning to TRBD1. V was pared by 4 bases and J by 8 bases, with 5 bases of the junction left unmatched. This CDR3 comprises 13 residues. CDR1 and CDR2 (germline): SGHRS, YFSETQ. The CDR3 coding sequence is TGCGCCAGCAGCCTATCAGGGGGCTATGAGCAGTTCTTC. This sequence encodes CASSLSGGYEQFF.

The chain carries TRBV2 and TRBJ1-1; D call uncertain. This CDR3 is built from 15 residues. Deletions cut 7 bases from V and 0 bases from J, with 15 bases between. Per the germline V gene, CDR1 is SNHLY and CDR2 is FYNNEI. CDR3 DNA: TGTGCCAGCAACCGAGATGGGCAGTTGAACACTGAAGCTTTCTTT. Its protein product is CASNRDGQLNTEAFF.

V is TRBV18 and J is TRBJ1-1, with unresolved D. V lost 0 bases, J lost 3 bases, and 20 bases lay in between. The CDR3 length is 18 residues. The germline gives CDR1 KGHSH, CDR2 LQKENI. CDR3 DNA sequence: TGTGCCAGCTCACCACCGAACAAGGTCAACCGGGGAGACACTGAAGCTTTCTTT. Its protein product is CASSPPNKVNRGDTEAFF.

Details on this clonotype: One end of the junction varies from germline; a read error may be responsible. This chain connects TRBV7-2 to TRBJ2-3, with unresolved D. Germline V gives CDR1 SGHTA, CDR2 FQGNSA. This CDR3 comprises 14 residues. The CDR3: CASSLGASTETQYF. CDR3 in DNA: TGTGCCAGCAGCTTAGGCGCCAGCACAGAGACGCAGTATTTT.

The rearrangement links TRBV18 to TRBJ1-1, with D hard to call. The V and J ends lost 2 bases and 4 bases respectively, with 8 bases between them. The CDR3 covers 13 residues. Germline CDR1 and CDR2: KGHSH and LQKENI. CDR3 protein: CASSPGQTTEAFF. The DNA for the CDR3 is TGTGCCAGCTCACCAGGGCAGACCACTGAAGCTTTCTTT.